Below are 26 T cell receptor beta chains sequenced from a single sample in a study of blood T cell repertoires in COVID-19. Libraries were prepared by immunoSEQ multiplex PCR; TCRdb keeps only in-frame clonotypes and omits some of them. The sample includes approximately 390,000 clones, roughly 90% of them seen just once. The source material was peripheral blood. The receptor set was obtained from a man between 18 and 35 years old with active or convalescent COVID-19.

The chain employs TRBV4-2 and TRBJ1-2; no clear D. Trimming shortened V by 5 bases and J by 6 bases, and 10 bases separated the two germline ends. CDR3 length: 12 residues. The germline CDR1 and CDR2 sequences are LGHNA and YNFKEQ. In nucleotides, the CDR3 is TGTGCCAGCAGCGAGAACCTAGATGGCTACACCTTC. As protein: CASSENLDGYTF.

CDR3 nucleotides: TGTGCCATCAGTGGAGGACTAGCGGGAGGTTCGGTTGAGCAGTTCTTC. Its translation is CAISGGLAGGSVEQFF. The rearrangement links TRBV10-3 to TRBJ2-1, with 14 positions matching TRBD2. Trimming took 4 bases from V and 9 from J; bases not matched to a gene: 8. The germline gives CDR1 ENHRY, CDR2 SYGVKD. This CDR3 is built from 16 residues.

The chain combines TRBV3-1 (or the pseudogene TRBV3-2) with TRBJ2-1; the D is unclear. The CDR3 covers 11 residues. CDR1 and CDR2 from the germline V gene are LGHDT and YNNKEL (reference sequence). Deletions cut 1 base from V and 9 bases from J, with 4 bases between. Here the CDR3 DNA reads TGTGCCAGCAGCCAAGCAGGTGAGCAGTTCTTC. Protein: CASSQAGEQFF.

V gene TRBV6-2 or TRBV6-3 combines with J gene TRBJ1-4, with unresolved D. CDR1 is MNHEY, CDR2 SVGEGT, per germline. CDR3 size: 13 residues. V was clipped by 2 bases and J by 4 bases, with 5 bases between them. The DNA of the CDR3 is TGTGCCAGCAGTTACGAGAGTAATGAAAAACTGTTTTTT. Translation gives CASSYESNEKLFF.

This chain uses TRBV28 with TRBJ1-6, with 9 bases aligning to TRBD1. Germline CDR1 MDHEN, CDR2 SYDVKM. This CDR3 has 14 residues. V lost 6 bases, J lost 11 bases, and 8 bases stayed unmatched. CDR3 protein: CASRRTGGFPPLHF. DNA for the CDR3: TGTGCCAGCAGACGCACAGGGGGCTTTCCACCCCTCCACTTT. Together with reference TRBV28 and TRBJ1-6, the CDR3 gives the full variable domain: DVKVTQSSRYLVKRTGEKVFLECVQDMDHENMFWYRQDPGLGLRLIYFSYDVKMKEKGDIPEGYSVSREKKERFSLILESASTNQTSMYLCASRRTGGFPPLHFGNGTRLTVT.

This clone appeared a few times. The CDR3 protein is CASSENRGRHF. In DNA, the CDR3 is TGTGCCAGCAGTGAAAACAGGGGTCGGCATTTT. The gene calls are TRBV2 and TRBJ1-5; 7 bases align to TRBD1. The CDR3 is 11 residues long. CDR1 is SNHLY, CDR2 FYNNEI, per germline. The V segment lost 2 bases and the J segment 15 bases; nucleotides outside the gene matches: 4. Based on the CDR3 plus reference TRBV2 and TRBJ1-5, the full variable domain is EPEVTQTPSHQVTQMGQEVILRCVPISNHLYFYWYRQILGQKVEFLVSFYNNEISEKSEIFDDQFSVERPDGSNFTLKIRSTKLEDSAMYFCASSENRGRHFGDGTRLSIL.

This clone was picked up one time. This chain uses TRBV9 with TRBJ1-1; the match to TRBD1 covers 9 bases. V trimming: 0 bases; J trimming: 3 bases; junction bases outside the gene matches: 3. The germline CDR1 and CDR2 sequences are SGDLS and YYNGEE. The CDR3 sequence is 15 residues long. CDR3 nucleotide sequence: TGTGCCAGCAGCGTAGGGGGACAGGGTGACACTGAAGCTTTCTTT. Translating it yields CASSVGGQGDTEAFF. The full variable domain, its missing parts supplied by reference TRBV9 and TRBJ1-1, is DSGVTQTPKHLITATGQRVTLRCSPRSGDLSVYWYQQSLDQGLQFLIQYYNGEERAKGNILERFSAQQFPDLHSELNLSSLELGDSALYFCASSVGGQGDTEAFFGQGTRLTVV.

Points on this clone: At one end the junction does not follow the germline gene, possibly because of a read error. The rearrangement uses TRBV19 and TRBJ2-2; the match to TRBD1 covers 8 bases. This CDR3 spans 16 amino acids. Germline loops: CDR1 LNHDA, CDR2 SQIVND (reference sequence). CDR3 amino acids: CASSTGQGFDTEELFF. The CDR3 coding sequence is TGTGCCAGTAGTACAGGACAGGGATTTGACACCGAGGAGCTGTTTTTT.

The rearrangement links TRBV9 to TRBJ2-1; D perhaps matches TRBD2 (5 bases). The CDR3 sequence is 13 residues long. Trimming took off 6 bases at V and 7 bases at J, with 14 bases between the two ends. Germline lookup yields CDR1 SGDLS and CDR2 YYNGEE. Here the CDR3 reads CASTPSTRNEQFF. For the CDR3, the DNA is TGTGCCAGCACTCCTAGCACTAGGAATGAGCAGTTCTTC. Drawing the rest from reference TRBV9 and TRBJ2-1, the complete variable domain is DSGVTQTPKHLITATGQRVTLRCSPRSGDLSVYWYQQSLDQGLQFLIQYYNGEERAKGNILERFSAQQFPDLHSELNLSSLELGDSALYFCASTPSTRNEQFFGPGTRLTVL.

The J gene is TRBJ2-7, the V gene TRBV7-2; TRBD1 aligns across 7 bases. Germline V gene lookup returns CDR1 SGHTA and CDR2 FQGNSA. The trim removed 5 bases at V and 1 base at J, leaving 8 bases unmatched. The length of the CDR3 is 15 residues. The CDR3 loop is CASSTTGETSYEQYF. The DNA of the CDR3 is TGTGCCAGCAGCACCACAGGGGAAACGTCCTACGAGCAGTACTTC.

This chain links TRBV20-1 with TRBJ2-1; 10 bases align to TRBD2. Trimming cost V 3 bases and J 7 bases; bases outside gene matches: 9. The germline gives CDR1 DFQATT, CDR2 SNEGSKA (reference sequence). The CDR3 covers 15 residues. CDR3 nucleotide sequence: TGCAGTGCTAGTGGCCCTAGCGGGAGTGTAAATGAGCAGTTCTTC. Its translation: CSASGPSGSVNEQFF.

This clone was seen only once. The chain employs TRBV27 and TRBJ1-2; 10 bases map to TRBD1. CDR3 length: 15 amino acids. Unmatched junction bases numbered 7, after V lost 5 bases and J lost 4 bases. CDR1 and CDR2 from the germline V gene are MNHEY and SMNVEV (reference sequence). CDR3 sequence reads: CASSMRQGAPYGYTF. Written as DNA, the CDR3 is TGTGCCAGCAGTATGAGACAGGGGGCGCCCTATGGCTACACCTTC.

V gene TRBV5-1 combines with J gene TRBJ2-4; 7 bases are shared with TRBD2. Looked up from germline, CDR1 is SGHRS and CDR2 is YFSETQ. This CDR3 comprises 16 residues. J gave up 0 bases and V 5 bases, and 8 bases lay outside the gene matches. The CDR3 DNA is TGCGCCAGCAGTCCGGGGGGAACCCTAGCCAAAAACATTCAGTACTTC. It is translated as CASSPGGTLAKNIQYF.

The chain couples TRBV18 to TRBJ1-1; D unresolved. CDR1 is KGHSH and CDR2 is LQKENI in the germline V gene. Deletions cut 1 base from V and 11 bases from J, with 14 bases between. The CDR3 is 13 residues long. The CDR3: CASSPRGNFDAFF. The CDR3 region has the DNA TGTGCCAGCTCACCACGAGGGAACTTTGACGCTTTCTTT.

The chain combines TRBV7-3 with TRBJ2-2, with D perhaps TRBD1 (6 bases). The CDR3 has 14 residues. Trimming removed 7 bases at V and 5 bases at J, with 14 bases between. The germline gives CDR1 SGHTA, CDR2 FQGTGA. The CDR3 protein is CASNNAGDTGELFF. The CDR3 nucleotides are TGTGCCAGCAACAATGCAGGGGATACCGGGGAGCTGTTTTTT.

This clone was observed a single time. The chain combines TRBV18 with TRBJ2-1; 9 bases match TRBD1. CDR3 length: 18 residues. Germline CDR1 and CDR2: KGHSH and LQKENI. V gave up 5 bases and J gave up 0 bases; unmatched junction bases: 11. CDR3 sequence reads: CASSGQGSAGSSYNEQFF. For the CDR3, the DNA is TGTGCCAGCTCAGGACAGGGGTCGGCGGGATCCTCCTACAATGAGCAGTTCTTC.

The chain is built from TRBV5-1 and TRBJ2-7; tentatively, D is TRBD1 (6 bases). Per the germline V gene, CDR1 is SGHRS and CDR2 is YFSETQ. With 4 bases removed from V and 4 bases from J, the gap between germline ends came to 9 bases. The CDR3 spans 12 residues. The CDR3 sequence: CASSMDRYEQYF. CDR3 in DNA: TGCGCCAGCAGCATGGACAGATACGAGCAGTACTTC.

The chain recombines TRBV24-1 with TRBJ1-2, with 7 bases identical to TRBD1. V lost 4 bases and J lost 4; bases outside the gene matches: 5. The CDR3 has 14 amino acids. CDR1 and CDR2 (germline): KGHDR, SFDVKD. In nucleotides, the CDR3 is TGTGCCACCAGTGACACGGGACAGTCCTATGGCTACACCTTC. It encodes CATSDTGQSYGYTF.

V is TRBV27 and J is TRBJ1-1; no clear D. This CDR3 has 15 amino acids. Germline V lookup: CDR1 MNHEY, CDR2 SMNVEV (reference sequence). Trimming shortened V by 4 bases and J by 6 bases, and 18 bases separated the two germline ends. The CDR3 nucleotides read TGTGCCAGCAGTTCCGGGGTCGTCCGAACCCCTGAAGCTTTCTTT. It is translated as CASSSGVVRTPEAFF.

The V gene is TRBV6-5, the J gene TRBJ2-3, with D perhaps TRBD1 (7 bases). The CDR3 length is 14 residues. Germline V CDR1 and CDR2: MNHEY, SVGAGI. V gave up 4 bases and J gave up 5 bases, with 13 bases separating them. The CDR3 sequence: CASSSDYRGDTQYF. The CDR3, as DNA: TGTGCCAGCAGTTCGGACTACAGGGGAGATACGCAGTATTTT.

The chain carries TRBV3-1 (or the pseudogene TRBV3-2) and TRBJ1-4; 7 bases are a match to TRBD1. The CDR3 totals 14 residues. V dropped 4 bases and J dropped 4; count of bases not matched to a gene: 3. Per the germline V gene, CDR1 is LGHDT and CDR2 is YNNKEL (reference sequence). CDR3 nucleotide sequence: TGTGCCAGCAGCCTGGGACAGCTTAATGAAAAACTGTTTTTT. As protein: CASSLGQLNEKLFF.

The gene calls are TRBV13 and TRBJ1-4; no clear D. There are 15 residues in the CDR3. With 6 bases removed from V and 8 bases from J, the gap between germline ends came to 19 bases. Germline assignment: CDR1 PRHDT and CDR2 FYEKMQ (reference sequence). DNA of the CDR3: TGTGCCAGCAGTCCAGCGAGGGATGGGGAGGAAAAACTGTTTTTT. Amino acids: CASSPARDGEEKLFF.

The chain couples TRBV19 to TRBJ1-1; D unresolved. V lost 0 bases to trimming and J lost 6 bases, with 14 bases between them. Germline-derived CDR1 and CDR2 are LNHDA and SQIVND (reference sequence). The CDR3 length is 15 residues. CDR3 in amino acids: CASSIDLRGIPEAFF. The CDR3, as DNA: TGTGCCAGTAGTATAGATCTCCGGGGAATCCCTGAAGCTTTCTTT.

The chain is built from TRBV24-1 and TRBJ2-7, with D perhaps matching TRBD1 (6 bases). Per the germline V gene, CDR1 is KGHDR and CDR2 is SFDVKD. The CDR3 is 15 amino acids. The germline V and J ends were trimmed by 2 bases and 0 bases, with 10 bases remaining between them. CDR3 bases: TGTGCCACCAGTGATTCGACAGGCAGCTCCTACGAGCAGTACTTC. This sequence encodes CATSDSTGSSYEQYF.

The V call is TRBV13, the J call TRBJ2-3, with unresolved D. Germline-derived CDR1 and CDR2 are PRHDT and FYEKMQ (reference sequence). CDR3 length equals 14 residues. V dropped 3 bases and J dropped 3 bases, with 10 bases sitting between them. CDR3 DNA: TGTGCCAGCAGCTTCTTAGACGGGACAGATACGCAGTATTTT. It codes for CASSFLDGTDTQYF. The variable domain in full, completed from reference TRBV13 and TRBJ2-3, reads AAGVIQSPRHLIKEKRETATLKCYPIPRHDTVYWYQQGPGQDPQFLISFYEKMQSDKGSIPDRFSAQQFSDYHSELNMSSLELGDSALYFCASSFLDGTDTQYFGPGTRLTVL.

This chain connects TRBV7-9 to TRBJ2-5; 14 bases agree with TRBD2. J lost 5 bases, V lost 4 bases, and 15 bases had no gene match. The V gene's germline CDR1 is SEHNR and CDR2 FQNEAQ (reference sequence). There are 19 residues in the CDR3. The CDR3 coding sequence is TGTGCCAGCAGCTCCGAACGGGGGACTAGCGGGAGTATCCGGGAGACCCAGTACTTC. Translating it yields CASSSERGTSGSIRETQYF. Variable domain in full (rest from reference TRBV7-9 and TRBJ2-5): DTGVSQNPRHKITKRGQNVTFRCDPISEHNRLYWYRQTLGQGPEFLTYFQNEAQLEKSRLLSDRFSAERPKGSFSTLEIQRTEQGDSAMYLCASSSERGTSGSIRETQYFGPGTRLLVL.